This T cell receptor (beta chain) was documented in a study of blood T cells in healthy people across ages. Germline V gene sequence: CDR1 LNHNV, CDR2 YYDKDF (reference sequence). The CDR3 is made up of 16 amino acids. Trimming left V 0 bases short and J 7 bases short, with 19 bases between. It was with a sample-barcoded 5' primer and a J-beta primer mix that a second PCR of roughly 7 to 12 cycles was run. MiXCR, applied by TCRdb to the 5' RACE reads, yields one record per CDR3 protein. The sample shows about 930,000 distinct CDR3 sequences, almost 30% of them seen only once. The same sample was also used in a study of T cells of mothers and their children.

V is TRBV15 and J is TRBJ2-7; D gene unclear. The receptor was derived from a woman in her 40s in good health. The source material was blood. CDR3 coding DNA: TGTGCCACCAGCAGAGATTTGGGTGTGGCAATGAAGGAGCAGTACTTC. As protein: CATSRDLGVAMKEQYF.